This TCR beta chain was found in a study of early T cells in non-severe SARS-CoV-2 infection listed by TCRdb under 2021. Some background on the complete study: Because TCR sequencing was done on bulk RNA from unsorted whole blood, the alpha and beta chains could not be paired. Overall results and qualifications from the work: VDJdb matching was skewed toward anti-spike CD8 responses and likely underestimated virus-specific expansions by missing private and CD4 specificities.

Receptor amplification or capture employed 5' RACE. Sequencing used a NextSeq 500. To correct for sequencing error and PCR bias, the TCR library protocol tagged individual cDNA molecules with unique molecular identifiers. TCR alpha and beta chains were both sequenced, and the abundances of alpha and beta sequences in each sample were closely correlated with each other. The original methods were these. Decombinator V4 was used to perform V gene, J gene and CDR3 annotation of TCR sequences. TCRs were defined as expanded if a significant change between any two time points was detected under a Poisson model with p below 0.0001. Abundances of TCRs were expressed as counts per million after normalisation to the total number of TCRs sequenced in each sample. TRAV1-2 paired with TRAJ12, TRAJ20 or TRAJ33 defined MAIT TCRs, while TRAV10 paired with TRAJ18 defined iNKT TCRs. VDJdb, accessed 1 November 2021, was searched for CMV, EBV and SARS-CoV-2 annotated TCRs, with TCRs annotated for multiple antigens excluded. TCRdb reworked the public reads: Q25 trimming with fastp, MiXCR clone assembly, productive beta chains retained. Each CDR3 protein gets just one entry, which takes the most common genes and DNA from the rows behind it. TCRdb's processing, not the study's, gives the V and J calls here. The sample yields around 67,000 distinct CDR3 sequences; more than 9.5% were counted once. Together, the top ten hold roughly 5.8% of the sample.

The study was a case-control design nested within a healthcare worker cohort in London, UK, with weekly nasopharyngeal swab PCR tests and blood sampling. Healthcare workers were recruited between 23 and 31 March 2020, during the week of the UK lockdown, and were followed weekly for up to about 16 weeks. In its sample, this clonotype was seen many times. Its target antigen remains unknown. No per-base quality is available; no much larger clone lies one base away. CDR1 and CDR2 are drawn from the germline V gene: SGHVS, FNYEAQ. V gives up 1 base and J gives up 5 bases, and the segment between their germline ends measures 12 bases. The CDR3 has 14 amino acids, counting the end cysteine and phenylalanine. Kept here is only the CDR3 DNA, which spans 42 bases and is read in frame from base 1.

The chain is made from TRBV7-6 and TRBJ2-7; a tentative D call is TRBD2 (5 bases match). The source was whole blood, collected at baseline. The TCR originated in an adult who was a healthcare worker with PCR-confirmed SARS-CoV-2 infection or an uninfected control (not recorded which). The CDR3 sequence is CASSLEPGIDEQYF. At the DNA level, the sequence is TGTGCCAGCAGCTTAGAACCCGGGATCGACGAGCAGTACTTC. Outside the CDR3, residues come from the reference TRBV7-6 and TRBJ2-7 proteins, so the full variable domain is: GAGVSQSPRYKVTKRGQDVALRCDPISGHVSLYWYRQALGQGPEFLTYFNYEAQQDKSGLPNDRFSAERPEGSISTLTIQRTEQRDSAMYRCASSLEPGIDEQYFGPGTRLTVT.